The 26 T cell receptor beta chains listed next were all sequenced from one sample in a study of beta chain features in type 1 diabetes. As every portion of the isolated RNA was reverse transcribed, the sequencing read expressed TCRB transcripts. The repertoire was sequenced with immunoSEQ multiplex PCR; TCRdb's copy has only in-frame clones and lacks some. The profile shows about 220,000 clones, about a tenth of them singletons. The sample consisted of central memory CD4+ T cells from blood. The receptors stem from a man aged 18 to 30 in good health.

In this sample, this clone turned up many times. Other DNA sequences in the sample encode the same CDR3. In DNA form, the CDR3 reads TGTGCCAGTAGTGGCGGGACGAACACTGAAGCTTTCTTT. This encodes CASSGGTNTEAFF. This chain links TRBV19 with TRBJ1-1; D perhaps matches TRBD1 (5 bases). Per germline, CDR1 LNHDA and CDR2 SQIVND (reference sequence). The CDR3 loop spans 13 amino acids. Trimming left V 5 bases short and J 1 base short, with 8 bases between. Based on the CDR3 plus reference TRBV19 and TRBJ1-1, the full variable domain is DGGITQSPKYLFRKEGQNVTLSCEQNLNHDAMYWYRQDPGQGLRLIYYSQIVNDFQKGDIAEGYSVSREKKESFPLTVTSAQKNPTAFYLCASSGGTNTEAFFGQGTRLTVV.

This clone was seen more than once but under ten times. The V gene is TRBV5-1, the J gene TRBJ1-1; D is possibly TRBD1 (6 bases). Germline CDR1 is SGHRS and CDR2 is YFSETQ. The CDR3 totals 15 residues. V lost 3 bases and J lost 1, with 13 bases in between. DNA of the CDR3: TGCGCCAGCAGCTCCCAGGCAGGGGCGAACACTGAAGCTTTCTTT. This sequence encodes CASSSQAGANTEAFF.

This clone has just one count. The CDR3 sequence is CASSLALADGEQYF. DNA of the CDR3: TGTGCCAGCAGCTTAGCGCTGGCGGACGGTGAGCAGTACTTC. The genes are TRBV7-8 and TRBJ2-7, with D hard to call. Per germline, CDR1 SGHVS and CDR2 FQNEAQ. Trimming shortened V by 0 bases and J by 7 bases, and 13 bases separated the two germline ends. The CDR3 has 14 residues.

V is TRBV7-2 and J is TRBJ2-3; D is possibly TRBD1 or TRBD2 (7 bases each). The V and J ends lost 1 base and 6 bases respectively, with 17 bases between them. The CDR3 has 16 amino acids. In germline, CDR1 is SGHTA, CDR2 FQGNSA. CDR3 coding DNA: TGTGCCAGCAGCTTAGTGGGAGGGGGCCGCGTCGATACGCAGTATTTT. Protein product: CASSLVGGGRVDTQYF.

The V gene is TRBV4-3, the J gene TRBJ2-5; possible D gene TRBD1, 5 bases. Between the trimmed V and J ends, which lost 2 bases and 3 bases, there was a span of 13 bases. This CDR3 contains 15 residues. Germline CDR1 is LGHNA and CDR2 is YSLEER. CDR3 amino acids: CASSQREGEEETQYF. In nucleotides, the CDR3 is TGCGCCAGCAGCCAAAGGGAAGGGGAAGAAGAGACCCAGTACTTC.

The sample holds a few counts of this clone. This sequence joins TRBV7-9 and TRBJ2-2, with 10 bases lining up with TRBD1. The CDR3 is 16 residues long. Looked up from germline, CDR1 is SEHNR and CDR2 is FQNEAQ (reference sequence). V trimming: 5 bases; J trimming: 5 bases; junction bases outside the gene matches: 8. The CDR3 region is CASSPGQGVRTGELFF. CDR3 sequence (DNA): TGTGCCAGCAGCCCCGGACAGGGGGTTAGGACCGGGGAGCTGTTTTTT.

The sample holds a few counts of this clone. This chain connects TRBV6-5 to TRBJ2-7; 7 nucleotides match TRBD1. Germline lookup yields CDR1 MNHEY and CDR2 SVGAGI. The CDR3 consists of 13 residues. V lost 5 bases, J lost 3 bases, and 4 bases stayed unmatched. CDR3 in DNA: TGTGCCAGCAGTACAGCAGGGGGCTACGAGCAGTACTTC. Translated, it gives CASSTAGGYEQYF.

This clone was recorded at least ten times. The chain combines TRBV7-2 with TRBJ2-1, with TRBD2 matching 14 bases. Germline lookup yields CDR1 SGHTA and CDR2 FQGNSA. The CDR3 runs 16 residues. V shed 5 bases and J 10 bases; nucleotides not matched to a gene: 10. CDR3 residues: CASSPPGLAGVSEQFF. The CDR3 nucleotides are TGTGCCAGCAGCCCTCCGGGACTAGCGGGAGTCTCCGAGCAGTTCTTC.

J is TRBJ1-2 and V is TRBV30, with TRBD1 identical over 7 bases. From germline, CDR1 is GTSNPN and CDR2 SVGIG (reference sequence). The CDR3 runs 11 residues. The junction had 2 bases not matched to a gene; V was cut back by 2 bases and J by 8 bases. The CDR3 bases are TGTGCCTGGAGTCACAGGGGCGGCTACACCTTC. Translation gives CAWSHRGGYTF.

This clone was seen a few times. The chain combines TRBV7-2 with TRBJ2-5, with 9 bases aligning to TRBD1. CDR3 length: 15 amino acids. V shed 3 bases and J 5 bases; nucleotides not matched to a gene: 7. The germline V gene has CDR1 SGHTA and CDR2 FQGNSA. CDR3 residues: CASSFNRGRGETQYF. The CDR3 DNA sequence: TGTGCCAGCAGCTTCAACAGGGGGCGCGGGGAGACCCAGTACTTC. Full variable domain (outside the CDR3, taken from reference TRBV7-2 and TRBJ2-5): GAGVSQSPSNKVTEKGKDVELRCDPISGHTALYWYRQSLGQGLEFLIYFQGNSAPDKSGLPSDRFSAERTGGSVSTLTIQRTQQEDSAVYLCASSFNRGRGETQYFGPGTRLLVL.

There are a few counts of this clone. The rearrangement joins TRBV6-5 to TRBJ2-5; D unclear. The CDR3 has 13 amino acids. Germline V gene data show CDR1 as MNHEY and CDR2 as SVGAGI. V gave up 2 bases and J gave up 2 bases, with 6 bases separating them. The CDR3 sequence: CASSYGPQETQYF. DNA of the CDR3: TGTGCCAGCAGTTACGGTCCTCAAGAGACCCAGTACTTC.

This clone was seen more than once but under ten times. This sequence joins TRBV7-2 and TRBJ2-7; D not resolved. From germline, CDR1 is SGHTA and CDR2 FQGNSA. This CDR3 is 15 amino acids long. V lost 1 base and J lost 2, with 12 bases in between. The CDR3 DNA is TGTGCCAGCAGCTTAGTAGTGAATCAGGCCTACGAGCAGTACTTC. As protein: CASSLVVNQAYEQYF.

This clone was detected only a few times. The chain recombines TRBV25-1 with TRBJ2-7; D unclear. Trimming took off 4 bases at V and 2 bases at J, with 3 bases between the two ends. This CDR3 has 11 residues. Germline V CDR1 and CDR2: MGHDK, SYGVNS. DNA for the CDR3: TGTGCCAGCAGTGTGACCTACGAGCAGTACTTC. It specifies CASSVTYEQYF.

This clone came up a few times. One end of the junction does not line up with germline, which may come from a read error. The chain has TRBV7-2 and TRBJ2-3, with D unclear. The CDR3 totals 14 residues. Germline V lookup: CDR1 SGHTA, CDR2 FQGNSA. The DNA for the CDR3 is TGTGCCAGCTGCTTGGGTTTTTACACAGATACGCAGTATTTT. Its translation: CASCLGFYTDTQYF.

This clone was found a few times. The chain has TRBV5-4 and TRBJ1-2, with TRBD1 matching 11 bases. This CDR3 is 15 amino acids long. Germline-derived CDR1 and CDR2 are SGHNT and YYREEE (reference sequence). V lost 6 bases and J lost 5; bases outside the gene matches: 9. The CDR3 reads CASTTDGTGGYGYTF. CDR3 coding DNA: TGTGCCAGCACCACCGACGGGACAGGGGGTTATGGCTACACCTTC.

This clone was counted between two and nine times. V usage is TRBV7-2 and J usage is TRBJ2-7, with 11 nucleotides matching TRBD2. Germline CDR1 SGHTA, CDR2 FQGNSA. The CDR3 runs 15 residues. The ends lost 5 bases at V and 3 bases at J; junction bases unmatched: 6. In DNA, the CDR3 is TGTGCCAGCAGCCACGGACTAGCGGGTAACTACGAGCAGTACTTC. Amino acids: CASSHGLAGNYEQYF.

The chain recombines TRBV6-5 with TRBJ2-1; 13 bases agree with TRBD2. V lost 6 bases and J lost 6; bases outside the gene matches: 5. Germline CDR1 and CDR2: MNHEY and SVGAGI. The CDR3 is 15 residues long. CDR3 residues: CASRRTSGSFNEQFF. DNA of the CDR3: TGTGCCAGCAGACGGACTAGCGGGAGTTTCAATGAGCAGTTCTTC.

This clone was counted between two and nine times. This chain connects TRBV18 to TRBJ2-1; no clear D. The germline V gene has CDR1 KGHSH and CDR2 LQKENI. This CDR3 has 12 residues. Trimming stripped 3 bases from V and 5 bases from J, with 5 bases between. The CDR3 loop is CASSPSDNEQFF. For the CDR3, the DNA is TGTGCCAGCTCACCCTCAGACAATGAGCAGTTCTTC. Variable domain in full (rest from reference TRBV18 and TRBJ2-1): NAGVMQNPRHLVRRRGQEARLRCSPMKGHSHVYWYRQLPEEGLKFMVYLQKENIIDESGMPKERFSAEFPKEGPSILRIQQVVRGDSAAYFCASSPSDNEQFFGPGTRLTVL.

In its sample, this clone was seen a few times. Distinct nucleotide sequences in the sample also encode this CDR3. V and J are TRBV6-6 and TRBJ1-1; weak D call: TRBD1 (6 bases). The CDR3 runs 11 residues. Trimming cost V 6 bases and J 11 bases, with 13 bases left between them. CDR1 is MNHNY and CDR2 is SVGAGI in the germline V gene (reference sequence). The CDR3 reads CASSGRGEAFF. The CDR3 nucleotides are TGTGCCAGCAGCGGAAGGGGGGAGGCTTTCTTT.

This clone was seen only a few times. This chain links TRBV4-3 with TRBJ2-3, with D uncertain. The CDR3 totals 13 residues. Germline CDR1 LGHNA, CDR2 YSLEER. Deletions cut 0 bases from V and 6 bases from J, with 7 bases between. CDR3 DNA: TGCGCCAGCAGCCAAGACTGGCGGGATACGCAGTATTTT. It translates to CASSQDWRDTQYF.

The chain is built from TRBV15 and TRBJ2-1, with 8 bases lining up with TRBD2. Germline lookup yields CDR1 LNHNV and CDR2 YYDKDF (reference sequence). Germline trimming cut 1 base from V and 8 bases from J; bases unmatched to any gene: 16. The CDR3 is made up of 18 amino acids. Here the CDR3 DNA reads TGTGCCACCAGCAGAGTCCGGCTAGCGGGCGGTGGAGTCGATGAGCAGTTCTTC. Translation gives CATSRVRLAGGGVDEQFF.

This clone occurred a few times. The rearrangement links TRBV7-9 to TRBJ2-2, with 11 bases lining up with TRBD1. This CDR3 is built from 16 residues. V gave up 4 bases and J gave up 3 bases; unmatched junction bases: 4. Germline values: CDR1 SEHNR, CDR2 FQNEAQ (reference sequence). CDR3 region: CASSSGQGADTGELFF. The CDR3 nucleotides read TGTGCCAGCAGCTCCGGACAGGGGGCGGACACCGGGGAGCTGTTTTTT.

In its sample, this clone was seen a few times. This chain connects TRBV4-1 to TRBJ2-5; 7 bases map to TRBD1. V dropped 1 base and J dropped 2; count of bases not matched to a gene: 4. CDR1 is MGHRA, CDR2 YSYEKL, per germline. The CDR3 sequence is 15 residues long. The chain's CDR3 is CASSQGQGFQETQYF. As DNA, the CDR3 is TGCGCCAGCAGCCAAGGACAGGGTTTTCAAGAGACCCAGTACTTC.

This clone has more than one count but fewer than ten. This chain's CDR3 is CASTVTGGLTEAFF. The CDR3, as DNA: TGTGCCAGCACGGTGACAGGGGGCTTGACTGAAGCTTTCTTT. The chain links TRBV7-2 to TRBJ1-1; 10 bases are a match to TRBD1. J was trimmed by 5 bases and V by 7 bases; bases with no gene match: 7. CDR3 length: 14 amino acids. The germline CDR1 and CDR2 sequences are SGHTA and FQGNSA.

The chain joins TRBV7-2 to TRBJ2-3; 7 bases map to TRBD2. With 0 bases clipped from V and 0 bases from J, the junction kept 9 bases outside the gene matches. Germline CDR1 is SGHTA and CDR2 is FQGNSA. This CDR3 comprises 18 residues. The CDR3 DNA reads as TGTGCCAGCAGCTTAGCGGGGGGAGCGGGGTCTAGCACAGATACGCAGTATTTT. It is translated as CASSLAGGAGSSTDTQYF.

This clone has a handful of counts. The chain joins TRBV5-1 to TRBJ2-7; D is unclear. Deletions cut 2 bases from V and 0 bases from J, with 6 bases between. The CDR3 totals 13 residues. Germline CDR1 and CDR2: SGHRS and YFSETQ. The CDR3 DNA reads TGCGCCAGCAGCTTTCCGGGCTCCTACGAGCAGTACTTC. Translation gives CASSFPGSYEQYF. Full variable domain (missing parts from reference TRBV5-1 and TRBJ2-7): KAGVTQTPRYLIKTRGQQVTLSCSPISGHRSVSWYQQTPGQGLQFLFEYFSETQRNKGNFPGRFSGRQFSNSRSEMNVSTLELGDSALYLCASSFPGSYEQYFGPGTRLTVT.